The text below deals with one T cell receptor beta chain. Its antigen remains unidentified. This entry comes from a study of shared clonotypes between healthy human individuals. The study's findings and limits: Generation probability values for non-shared clonotypes were lower than those for clonotypes shared by all four donors. Rarefaction curves obtained for sorted subsets showed sequencing incomplete despite large depth. The authors sampled blood alone, and tissue repertoires likely differ. Few donors limited the genetic and exposure-history diversity represented.

Measured with immunoSEQ multiplex PCR; TCRdb has only the in-frame clones, and not every one. The repertoire has roughly 400,000 clones, around 96% of them found once; the top ten carry more than 0.3%. Germline V gives CDR1 SGHRS, CDR2 YFSETQ. There are 13 residues in the CDR3. Trimming removed 9 bases at V and 8 bases at J, with 17 bases between. The sequence was obtained from a man younger than 40 in good health. Specimen: memory CD8+ T cells sorted from blood. Stated subset: CD45RO+ cells pooled with CCR7-negative TemRA cells. This chain uses TRBV5-1 with TRBJ1-4; D is unclear. The CDR3 is CATRPGVGEKLFF. The CDR3 nucleotides read TGCGCCACCCGGCCCGGGGTAGGGGAAAAACTGTTTTTT.